Following are 11 T cell receptor beta chains from one sample sequenced in a study of graft-versus-host responses after intestinal transplantation. No antigen is known for these receptors. The repertoire was sequenced with immunoSEQ multiplex PCR; TCRdb's copy has only in-frame clones and lacks some. The sample consists of tens of thousands of clones, approximately 96% of them appearing once. Source: unstimulated CD8+ T cells sorted from spleen or lymph node cells, taken before transplant. These receptors came from a human donor who was the organ donor for an intestinal transplant.

V and J are TRBV11-1 and TRBJ2-5; D call uncertain. The J call may be wrong; the DNA end is better matched by TRBJ2-7. CDR3 size: 13 residues. The germline CDR1 and CDR2 sequences are SGHAT and FQDESV (reference sequence). The CDR3 region has the DNA TGTGCCAGCACCCAATCCCCTATCTACGAGCAGTACTTC. It is translated as CASTQSPIYEQYF.

Concerning this clone: The same CDR3 is also encoded by other DNA sequences in this sample. The V gene is TRBV11-2, the J gene TRBJ2-7; the match to TRBD1 covers 7 bases. Germline CDR1 is SGHAT and CDR2 is FQNNGV. CDR3 length equals 15 residues. The J segment lost 0 bases and the V segment lost 3 bases, leaving 5 bases of the junction unmatched. The CDR3 spells CASSFGQDISYEQYF. CDR3 in DNA: TGTGCCAGCAGCTTCGGACAGGACATCTCCTACGAGCAGTACTTC.

The genes are TRBV18 and TRBJ1-1; D is unclear. There are 11 residues in the CDR3. Trimming cost V 5 bases and J 1 base, with 2 bases left between them. From germline, CDR1 is KGHSH and CDR2 LQKENI. CDR3 nucleotides: TGTGCCAGCTCAGCGAACACTGAAGCTTTCTTT. Its protein is CASSANTEAFF.

The chain is built from TRBV27 and TRBJ1-1, with TRBD1 identical over 7 bases. Germline CDR1 and CDR2: MNHEY and SMNVEV (reference sequence). The CDR3 contains 12 residues. Trimming took 8 bases from V and 2 from J; bases not matched to a gene: 2. CDR3 DNA sequence: TGTGCCAGCTACAGGGGTAACACTGAAGCTTTCTTT. Translating it yields CASYRGNTEAFF.

This chain links TRBV19 with TRBJ1-2; TRBD1 aligns across 7 bases. With V trimmed by 5 bases and J by 4 bases, 10 bases remained unmatched. The germline V gene encodes CDR1 LNHDA and CDR2 SQIVND (reference sequence). This CDR3 is 15 amino acids long. CDR3 sequence: CASSFRTGNPYGYTF. Written as DNA, the CDR3 is TGTGCCAGTAGTTTTCGGACAGGAAATCCCTATGGCTACACCTTC.

The chain is built from TRBV7-2 and TRBJ2-2; TRBD1 might be the D (7 bases). The V gene lost 7 bases and the J gene lost 5 bases, with 17 bases spanning the gap. The CDR3 consists of 15 residues. Germline CDR1 is SGHTA and CDR2 is FQGNSA. The CDR3 DNA reads as TGTGCCAGCACCGGAGGGACAGCGCCAACCGGGGAGCTGTTTTTT. Encoded protein: CASTGGTAPTGELFF.

The genes are TRBV27 and TRBJ1-5; no firm D call. The CDR3 length is 13 residues. CDR1 MNHEY and CDR2 SMNVEV come from the germline V gene (reference sequence). V was clipped by 0 bases and J by 7 bases, with 7 bases between them. CDR3 coding DNA: TGTGCCAGCAGTTTATCGGGGTCCCAGCCCCAGCATTTT. This codes for CASSLSGSQPQHF.

The CDR3 nucleotides read TGTGCCAGCAGTCCGGGGACAGGGCATGAAGCTTTCTTT. Protein: CASSPGTGHEAFF. This chain links TRBV27 with TRBJ1-1; the match to TRBD1 covers 9 bases. The CDR3 is 13 amino acids. V was clipped by 5 bases and J by 7 bases; unmatched bases: 5. The V gene's germline CDR1 is MNHEY and CDR2 SMNVEV (reference sequence).

V and J are TRBV19 and TRBJ2-1; 10 positions agree with TRBD2. Trimming at V came to 3 bases and at J to 0 bases, leaving 5 bases not matched to a gene. The CDR3 is 17 residues long. The V gene's germline CDR1 is LNHDA and CDR2 SQIVND (reference sequence). In DNA, the CDR3 is TGTGCCAGTAGTATTGGACTAGCGGTGAGCTCCTACAATGAGCAGTTCTTC. This translates into CASSIGLAVSSYNEQFF.

The V gene is TRBV20-1, the J gene TRBJ2-1; D is undetermined. This CDR3 spans 10 amino acids. Germline loops: CDR1 DFQATT, CDR2 SNEGSKA (reference sequence). Trimming removed 8 bases from V and 9 bases from J, with 11 bases in between. The CDR3 DNA is TGCAGTACGGCTCTTGGTGAGCAGTTCTTC. Its protein product is CSTALGEQFF.

The chain combines TRBV2 with TRBJ1-4, with unresolved D. Per the germline V gene, CDR1 is SNHLY and CDR2 is FYNNEI. Trimming removed 4 bases at V and 4 bases at J, with 19 bases between. The CDR3 covers 17 residues. This chain's CDR3 is CASSGWGDFSSNEKLFF. The CDR3 DNA reads TGTGCCAGCAGTGGATGGGGAGATTTTTCTAGTAATGAAAAACTGTTTTTT.